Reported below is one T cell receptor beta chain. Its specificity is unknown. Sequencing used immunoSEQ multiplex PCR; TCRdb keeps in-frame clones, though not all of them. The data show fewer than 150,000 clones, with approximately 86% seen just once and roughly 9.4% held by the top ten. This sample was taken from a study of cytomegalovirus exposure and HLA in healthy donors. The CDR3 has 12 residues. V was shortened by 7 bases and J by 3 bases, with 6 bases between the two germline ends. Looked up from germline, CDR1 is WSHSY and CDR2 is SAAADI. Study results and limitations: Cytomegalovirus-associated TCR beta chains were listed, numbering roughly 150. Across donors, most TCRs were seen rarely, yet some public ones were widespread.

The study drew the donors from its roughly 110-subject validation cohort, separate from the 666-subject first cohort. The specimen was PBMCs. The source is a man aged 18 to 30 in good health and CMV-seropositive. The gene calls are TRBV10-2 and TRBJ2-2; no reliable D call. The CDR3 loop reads CASKSDTGELFF. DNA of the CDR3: TGCGCCAGCAAATCTGACACCGGGGAGCTGTTTTTT.